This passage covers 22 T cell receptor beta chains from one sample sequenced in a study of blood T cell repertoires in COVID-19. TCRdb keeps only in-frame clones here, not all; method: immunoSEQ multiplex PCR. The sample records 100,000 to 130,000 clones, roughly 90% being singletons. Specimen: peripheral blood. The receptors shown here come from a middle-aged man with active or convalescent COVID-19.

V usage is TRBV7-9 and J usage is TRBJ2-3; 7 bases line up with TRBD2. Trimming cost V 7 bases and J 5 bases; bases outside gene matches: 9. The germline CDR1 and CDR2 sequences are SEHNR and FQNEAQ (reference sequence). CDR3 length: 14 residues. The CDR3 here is CASTTGTGGDTQYF. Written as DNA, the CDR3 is TGTGCCAGCACCACCGGGACGGGGGGAGATACGCAGTATTTT.

The CDR3 sequence: CATSGGQGFEYEQYF. In nucleotides, the CDR3 is TGTGCCACCAGCGGCGGACAGGGGTTTGAATACGAGCAGTACTTC. The rearrangement links TRBV15 to TRBJ2-7; TRBD1 aligns across 9 bases. This CDR3 region has 15 residues. Germline V gene sequence: CDR1 LNHNV, CDR2 YYDKDF (reference sequence). The J segment lost 4 bases and the V segment lost 5 bases, leaving 9 bases of the junction unmatched. The full variable domain, with the rest looked up from reference TRBV15 and TRBJ2-7, is DAMVIQNPRYQVTQFGKPVTLSCSQTLNHNVMYWYQQKSSQAPKLLFHYYDKDFNNEADTPDNFQSRRPNTSFCFLDIRSPGLGDTAMYLCATSGGQGFEYEQYFGPGTRLTVT.

CDR3 in amino acids: CASSATGIGTEAFF. The CDR3 region has the DNA TGTGCCAGCAGCGCGACAGGGATTGGCACTGAAGCTTTCTTT. The chain recombines TRBV5-4 with TRBJ1-1; TRBD1 aligns across 7 bases. The CDR3 is 14 amino acids. Looked up from germline, CDR1 is SGHNT and CDR2 is YYREEE (reference sequence). V was clipped by 4 bases and J by 4 bases; unmatched bases: 7. Full variable domain (outside the CDR3, taken from reference TRBV5-4 and TRBJ1-1): ETGVTQSPTHLIKTRGQQVTLRCSSQSGHNTVSWYQQALGQGPQFIFQYYREEENGRGNFPPRFSGLQFPNYSSELNVNALELDDSALYLCASSATGIGTEAFFGQGTRLTVV.

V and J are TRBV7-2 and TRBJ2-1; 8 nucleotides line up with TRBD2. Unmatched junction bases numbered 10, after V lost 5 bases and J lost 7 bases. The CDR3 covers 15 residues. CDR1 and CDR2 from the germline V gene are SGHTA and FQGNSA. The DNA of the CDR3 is TGTGCCAGCAGCAGAGCGGGAGTATCCTTAAATGAGCAGTTCTTC. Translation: CASSRAGVSLNEQFF. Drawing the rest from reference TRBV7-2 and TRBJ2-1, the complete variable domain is GAGVSQSPSNKVTEKGKDVELRCDPISGHTALYWYRQSLGQGLEFLIYFQGNSAPDKSGLPSDRFSAERTGGSVSTLTIQRTQQEDSAVYLCASSRAGVSLNEQFFGPGTRLTVL.

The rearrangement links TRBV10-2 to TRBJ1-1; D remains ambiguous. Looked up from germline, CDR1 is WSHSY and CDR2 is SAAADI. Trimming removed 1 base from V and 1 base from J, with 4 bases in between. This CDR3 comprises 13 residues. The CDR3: CASSEYSNTEAFF. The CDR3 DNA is TGCGCCAGCAGTGAGTACTCGAACACTGAAGCTTTCTTT.

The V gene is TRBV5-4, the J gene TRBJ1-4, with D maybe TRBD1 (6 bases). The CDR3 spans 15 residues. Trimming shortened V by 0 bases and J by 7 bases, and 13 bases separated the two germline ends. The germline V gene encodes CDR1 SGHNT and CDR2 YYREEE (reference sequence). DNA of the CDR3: TGTGCCAGCAGCTTGGCGGGGGGCAAAGGTGAAAAACTGTTTTTT. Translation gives CASSLAGGKGEKLFF.

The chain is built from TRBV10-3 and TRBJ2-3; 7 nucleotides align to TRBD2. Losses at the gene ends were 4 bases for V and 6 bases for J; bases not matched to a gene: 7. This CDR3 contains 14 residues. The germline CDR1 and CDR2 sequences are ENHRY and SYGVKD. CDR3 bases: TGTGCCATCAGTGTCAGAGACGGGGGGGATACGCAGTATTTT. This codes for CAISVRDGGDTQYF.

The CDR3 sequence is CASSFPGHGYTF. The DNA of the CDR3 is TGTGCCAGCAGTTTCCCAGGGCATGGCTACACCTTC. The rearrangement links TRBV12-3 or TRBV12-4 to TRBJ1-2; tentative D call: TRBD1 (5 bases). The CDR3 extends over 12 amino acids. The ends were cut back, 3 bases at V and 6 bases at J, with 8 bases in the middle.

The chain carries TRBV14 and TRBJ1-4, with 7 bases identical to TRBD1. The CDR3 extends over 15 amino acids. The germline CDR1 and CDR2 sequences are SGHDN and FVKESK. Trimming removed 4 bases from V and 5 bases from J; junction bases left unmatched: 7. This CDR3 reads CASSLQGVMNEKLFF. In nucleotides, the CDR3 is TGTGCCAGCAGCCTCCAGGGGGTTATGAATGAAAAACTGTTTTTT.

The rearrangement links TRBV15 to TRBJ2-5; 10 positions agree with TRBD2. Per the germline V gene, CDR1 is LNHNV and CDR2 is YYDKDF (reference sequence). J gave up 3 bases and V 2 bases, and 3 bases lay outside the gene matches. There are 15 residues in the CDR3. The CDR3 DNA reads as TGTGCCACCAGCAGATCTGGACTAGCGGAAGAGACCCAGTACTTC. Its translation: CATSRSGLAEETQYF.

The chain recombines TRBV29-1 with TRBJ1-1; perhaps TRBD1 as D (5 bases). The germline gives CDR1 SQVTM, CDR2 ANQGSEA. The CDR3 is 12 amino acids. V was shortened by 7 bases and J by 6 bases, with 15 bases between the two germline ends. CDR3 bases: TGCAGCGCCGCGCGGGGACCCGCTGAAGCTTTCTTT. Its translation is CSAARGPAEAFF.

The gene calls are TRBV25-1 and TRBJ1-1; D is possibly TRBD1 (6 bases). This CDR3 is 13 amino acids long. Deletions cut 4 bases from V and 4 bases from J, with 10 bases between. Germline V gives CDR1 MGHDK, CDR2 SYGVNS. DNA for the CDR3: TGTGCCAGCAGTGTCATAGGGGGCACTGAAGCTTTCTTT. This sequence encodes CASSVIGGTEAFF. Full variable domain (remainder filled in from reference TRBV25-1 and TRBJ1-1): EADIYQTPRYLVIGTGKKITLECSQTMGHDKMYWYQQDPGMELHLIHYSYGVNSTEKGDLSSESTVSRIRTEHFPLTLESARPSHTSQYLCASSVIGGTEAFFGQGTRLTVV.

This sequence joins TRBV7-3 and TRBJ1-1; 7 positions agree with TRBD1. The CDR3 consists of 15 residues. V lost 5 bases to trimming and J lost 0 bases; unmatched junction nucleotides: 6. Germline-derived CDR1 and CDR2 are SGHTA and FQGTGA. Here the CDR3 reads CASSPKTGLNTEAFF. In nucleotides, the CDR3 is TGTGCCAGCAGCCCCAAGACAGGGTTGAACACTGAAGCTTTCTTT.

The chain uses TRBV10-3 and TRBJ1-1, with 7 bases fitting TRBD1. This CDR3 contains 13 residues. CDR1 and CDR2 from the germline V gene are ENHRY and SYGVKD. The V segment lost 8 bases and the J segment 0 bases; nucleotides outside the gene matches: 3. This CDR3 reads CAIGTVMNTEAFF. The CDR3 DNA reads TGTGCCATCGGGACAGTAATGAACACTGAAGCTTTCTTT.

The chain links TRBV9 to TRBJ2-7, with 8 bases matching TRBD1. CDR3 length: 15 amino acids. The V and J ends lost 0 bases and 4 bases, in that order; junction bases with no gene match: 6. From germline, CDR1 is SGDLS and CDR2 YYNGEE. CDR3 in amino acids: CASSVASGGAYEQYF. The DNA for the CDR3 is TGTGCCAGCAGCGTAGCTTCAGGGGGCGCGTACGAGCAGTACTTC.

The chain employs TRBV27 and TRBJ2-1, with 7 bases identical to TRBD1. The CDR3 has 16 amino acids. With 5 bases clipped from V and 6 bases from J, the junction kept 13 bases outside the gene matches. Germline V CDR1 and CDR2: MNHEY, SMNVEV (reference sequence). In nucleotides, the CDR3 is TGTGCCAGCAGTGGTATACCCGCGGACAGGCCCAATGAGCAGTTCTTC. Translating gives CASSGIPADRPNEQFF.

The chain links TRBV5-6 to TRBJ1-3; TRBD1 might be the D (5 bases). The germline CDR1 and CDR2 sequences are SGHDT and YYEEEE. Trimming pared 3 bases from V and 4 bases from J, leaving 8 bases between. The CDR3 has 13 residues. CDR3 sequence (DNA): TGTGCCAGCAGCTGGACACTGGGAAACACCATATATTTT. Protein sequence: CASSWTLGNTIYF. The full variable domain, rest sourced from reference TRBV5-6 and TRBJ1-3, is DAGVTQSPTHLIKTRGQQVTLRCSPKSGHDTVSWYQQALGQGPQFIFQYYEEEERQRGNFPDRFSGHQFPNYSSELNVNALLLGDSALYLCASSWTLGNTIYFGEGSWLTVV.

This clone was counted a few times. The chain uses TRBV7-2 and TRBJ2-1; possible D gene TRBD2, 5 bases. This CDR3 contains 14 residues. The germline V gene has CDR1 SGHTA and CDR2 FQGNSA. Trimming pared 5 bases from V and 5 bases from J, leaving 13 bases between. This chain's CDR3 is CASSPRTQNNEQFF. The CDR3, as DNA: TGTGCCAGCAGCCCCAGGACTCAAAACAATGAGCAGTTCTTC.

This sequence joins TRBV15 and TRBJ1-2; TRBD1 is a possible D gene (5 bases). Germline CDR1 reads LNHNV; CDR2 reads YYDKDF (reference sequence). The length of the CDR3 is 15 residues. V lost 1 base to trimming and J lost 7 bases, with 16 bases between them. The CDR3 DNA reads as TGTGCCACCAGCAGAGTCGGGAGCGGGACCTTTGGCTACACCTTC. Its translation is CATSRVGSGTFGYTF. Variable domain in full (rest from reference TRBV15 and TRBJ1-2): DAMVIQNPRYQVTQFGKPVTLSCSQTLNHNVMYWYQQKSSQAPKLLFHYYDKDFNNEADTPDNFQSRRPNTSFCFLDIRSPGLGDTAMYLCATSRVGSGTFGYTFGSGTRLTVV.

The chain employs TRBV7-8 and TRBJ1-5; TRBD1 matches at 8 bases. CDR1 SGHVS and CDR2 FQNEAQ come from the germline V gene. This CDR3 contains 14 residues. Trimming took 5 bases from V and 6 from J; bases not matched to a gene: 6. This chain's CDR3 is CASSTGQAGQPQHF. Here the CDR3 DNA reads TGTGCCAGCAGCACGGGACAGGCTGGTCAGCCCCAGCATTTT.

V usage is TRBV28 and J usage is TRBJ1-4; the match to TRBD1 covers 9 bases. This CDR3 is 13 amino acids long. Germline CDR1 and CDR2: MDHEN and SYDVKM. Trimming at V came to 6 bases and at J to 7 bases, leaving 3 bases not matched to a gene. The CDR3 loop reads CASSWDRVEKLFF. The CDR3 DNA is TGTGCCAGCAGCTGGGACAGGGTTGAAAAACTGTTTTTT.

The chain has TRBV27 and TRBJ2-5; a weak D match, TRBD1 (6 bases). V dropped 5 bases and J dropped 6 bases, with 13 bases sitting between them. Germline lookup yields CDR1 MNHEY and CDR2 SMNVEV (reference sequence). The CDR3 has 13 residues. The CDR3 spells CASSPQGWQTQYF. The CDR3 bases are TGTGCCAGCAGTCCACAGGGCTGGCAGACCCAGTACTTC.